These 22 T cell receptor beta chains share one sample of origin, sequenced in a study of blood T cell repertoires in COVID-19. TCRdb's table, derived via immunoSEQ multiplex PCR, lists solely in-frame clones and lacks some. Here the sample spans around 300,000 clones, roughly nine tenths being singletons. The material sequenced was PBMCs or T cells enriched from blood (not recorded which). The receptors here all came from a woman aged 18-29 years who had recovered from COVID-19.

The rearrangement joins TRBV28 to TRBJ1-5; D is perhaps TRBD1 (6 bases). Trimming pared 3 bases from V and 5 bases from J, leaving 14 bases between. The CDR3 runs to 15 residues. The germline gives CDR1 MDHEN, CDR2 SYDVKM. CDR3 loop: CASSFSRGPHQPQHF. The CDR3 coding sequence is TGTGCCAGCAGTTTTTCCAGGGGACCGCATCAGCCCCAGCATTTT.

The J gene is TRBJ2-3, the V gene TRBV19; 8 positions match TRBD2. Germline V gene data show CDR1 as LNHDA and CDR2 as SQIVND (reference sequence). The V gene end was trimmed by 1 base and the J gene end by 5 bases; junction bases not matched to a gene: 8. The CDR3 is made up of 16 amino acids. The CDR3 nucleotides are TGTGCCAGTAGTATAGGCCGGGGGGGCGGTCTAGATACGCAGTATTTT. This sequence encodes CASSIGRGGGLDTQYF.

This chain connects TRBV9 to TRBJ2-3; 8 nucleotides match TRBD2. The CDR3 has 15 amino acids. Germline CDR1 is SGDLS and CDR2 is YYNGEE. After removal of 0 bases from V and 1 base from J, the junction contained 1 base not matched to a gene. This CDR3 is CASSVGSGGTDTQYF. The CDR3, as DNA: TGTGCCAGCAGCGTAGGTAGCGGGGGCACAGATACGCAGTATTTT. Filled out from reference TRBV9 and TRBJ2-3, the complete variable domain reads DSGVTQTPKHLITATGQRVTLRCSPRSGDLSVYWYQQSLDQGLQFLIQYYNGEERAKGNILERFSAQQFPDLHSELNLSSLELGDSALYFCASSVGSGGTDTQYFGPGTRLTVL.

The rearrangement uses TRBV15 and TRBJ1-2; D is unresolved. Per the germline V gene, CDR1 is LNHNV and CDR2 is YYDKDF (reference sequence). The CDR3 sequence is 14 residues long. Deletions cut 5 bases from V and 2 bases from J, with 12 bases between. Written as DNA, the CDR3 is TGTGCCACCAGCGGACTAACGGACAACTATGGCTACACCTTC. It specifies CATSGLTDNYGYTF.

The chain employs TRBV14 and TRBJ1-1, with 7 nucleotides matching TRBD1. Trimming at V came to 4 bases and at J to 4 bases, leaving 3 bases not matched to a gene. Germline V gene data show CDR1 as SGHDN and CDR2 as FVKESK. The CDR3 is made up of 13 amino acids. CDR3 sequence (DNA): TGTGCCAGCAGCCTACAGGGGAGCACTGAAGCTTTCTTT. Translation: CASSLQGSTEAFF.

V usage is TRBV11-2 and J usage is TRBJ2-3, with 8 nucleotides matching TRBD2. Trimming cost V 1 base and J 1 base; bases outside gene matches: 10. CDR1 and CDR2 (germline): SGHAT, FQNNGV. The CDR3 runs 18 residues. CDR3 amino acids: CASSLVAGGGYGTDTQYF. The CDR3 nucleotides are TGTGCCAGCAGCTTAGTTGCGGGGGGCGGGTACGGCACAGATACGCAGTATTTT.

The chain joins TRBV18 to TRBJ2-1; 8 bases align to TRBD1. The CDR3 spans 12 residues. With V trimmed by 8 bases and J by 10 bases, 7 bases remained unmatched. Per the germline V gene, CDR1 is KGHSH and CDR2 is LQKENI. This chain's CDR3 is CASITGGREQFF. DNA of the CDR3: TGTGCCAGCATTACAGGGGGACGGGAGCAGTTCTTC.

This clone has just a few counts. The chain is built from TRBV4-1 and TRBJ2-7; D remains ambiguous. Deletions cut 4 bases from V and 2 bases from J, with 12 bases between. Germline CDR1 MGHRA, CDR2 YSYEKL. The CDR3 consists of 14 residues. This CDR3 reads CASSREDKAYEQYF. CDR3 nucleotide sequence: TGCGCCAGCAGCCGCGAAGATAAAGCCTACGAGCAGTACTTC.

The rearrangement joins TRBV5-1 to TRBJ1-2; TRBD1 is a possible D gene (5 bases). The CDR3 is 13 residues long. The V and J ends lost 0 bases and 9 bases respectively, with 12 bases between them. Germline V gene data show CDR1 as SGHRS and CDR2 as YFSETQ. CDR3 residues: CASSLGGGESYTF. The CDR3 DNA follows: TGCGCCAGCAGCTTGGGAGGAGGGGAGAGCTACACCTTC.

This sequence joins TRBV5-1 and TRBJ2-1, with D maybe TRBD1 (7 bases). The CDR3 has 13 amino acids. CDR1 and CDR2 (germline): SGHRS, YFSETQ. V lost 4 bases and J 8 bases, leaving 13 bases between the germline ends. The CDR3 sequence is CASSAGQTDEQFF. The CDR3, as DNA: TGCGCCAGCAGCGCGGGACAGACGGATGAGCAGTTCTTC.

This clone was seen once. The V and J genes are TRBV6-5 and TRBJ2-1, with TRBD1 as a possible D gene (5 bases). This CDR3 spans 14 amino acids. Between the trimmed V and J ends, which lost 7 bases and 0 bases, there was a span of 10 bases. Germline lookup yields CDR1 MNHEY and CDR2 SVGAGI. The chain's CDR3 is CASKKDSSYNEQFF. The CDR3 nucleotides are TGTGCCAGCAAAAAAGACAGCTCCTACAATGAGCAGTTCTTC.

The chain combines TRBV10-3 with TRBJ2-1; 8 bases are shared with TRBD2. The germline gives CDR1 ENHRY, CDR2 SYGVKD. This CDR3 is 13 amino acids long. Trimming took 6 bases from V and 9 from J; bases not matched to a gene: 7. The CDR3 spells CAIRAGAMAEQFF. Written as DNA, the CDR3 is TGTGCCATCAGAGCGGGGGCTATGGCTGAGCAGTTCTTC.

The CDR3 loop is CASSLVAGSNYGYTF. As DNA, the CDR3 is TGCGCCAGCAGCTTGGTGGCAGGGTCTAACTATGGCTACACCTTC. This sequence joins TRBV5-1 and TRBJ1-2, with D perhaps TRBD1 (5 bases). Trimming stripped 0 bases from V and 0 bases from J, with 9 bases between. In germline, CDR1 is SGHRS, CDR2 YFSETQ. The CDR3 runs to 15 residues.

J is TRBJ1-5 and V is TRBV28; D is uncertain. V gave up 6 bases and J gave up 2 bases, with 17 bases separating them. This CDR3 contains 16 residues. Looked up from germline, CDR1 is MDHEN and CDR2 is SYDVKM. CDR3: CASSPYRSGGNQPQHF. CDR3 bases: TGTGCCAGCAGCCCGTATCGGTCCGGGGGCAATCAGCCCCAGCATTTT. The full variable domain, its missing parts supplied by reference TRBV28 and TRBJ1-5, is DVKVTQSSRYLVKRTGEKVFLECVQDMDHENMFWYRQDPGLGLRLIYFSYDVKMKEKGDIPEGYSVSREKKERFSLILESASTNQTSMYLCASSPYRSGGNQPQHFGDGTRLSIL.

The J gene is TRBJ1-3, the V gene TRBV11-3; unclear D gene. Germline CDR1 and CDR2: SGHNT and YENEEA. The CDR3 has 16 amino acids. V was trimmed by 3 bases and J by 0 bases, leaving 12 bases between them. Here the CDR3 reads CASSFPGSHSGNTIYF. CDR3 bases: TGTGCCAGCAGCTTCCCCGGGTCGCACTCTGGAAACACCATATATTTT.

The V and J genes are TRBV28 and TRBJ1-2; TRBD1 is a possible D gene (6 bases). The CDR3 loop spans 17 amino acids. The germline V gene has CDR1 MDHEN and CDR2 SYDVKM. Deletions cut 5 bases from V and 0 bases from J, with 19 bases between. The CDR3 sequence is CASSALSGGQANYGYTF. CDR3 DNA sequence: TGTGCCAGCAGTGCCCTGTCGGGGGGGCAAGCTAACTATGGCTACACCTTC.

This clone was detected only once. This rearrangement joins TRBV19 to TRBJ1-1; D gene ambiguous. The V gene's germline CDR1 is LNHDA and CDR2 SQIVND (reference sequence). The CDR3 spans 14 residues. Trimming took 3 bases from V and 4 from J, leaving 12 bases between them. This CDR3 reads CASSIHPEGTEAFF. CDR3 coding DNA: TGTGCCAGTAGTATTCACCCGGAGGGCACTGAAGCTTTCTTT.

In DNA, the CDR3 is TGTGCCATCAGCTTCACCGGGGAGCTGTTTTTT. This translates into CAISFTGELFF. V usage is TRBV6-5 and J usage is TRBJ2-2; D not certain. The CDR3 covers 11 residues. V was clipped by 10 bases and J by 4 bases, with 7 bases between them. Per germline, CDR1 MNHEY and CDR2 SVGAGI.

V and J are TRBV13 and TRBJ1-2; 7 positions agree with TRBD1. Germline CDR1 PRHDT, CDR2 FYEKMQ (reference sequence). CDR3 size: 15 residues. V shed 4 bases, J shed 7 bases, and the junction held 12 bases outside the gene matches. CDR3 sequence reads: CASSSPETGVCGYTF. Written as DNA, the CDR3 is TGTGCCAGCAGCTCTCCCGAAACAGGGGTTTGTGGCTACACCTTC.

This clone was seen once. This chain uses TRBV3-1 (or the pseudogene TRBV3-2) with TRBJ1-2; no reliable D call. The CDR3 loop spans 14 amino acids. V lost 0 bases to trimming and J lost 2 bases, with 7 bases between them. The germline gives CDR1 LGHDT, CDR2 YNNKEL (reference sequence). The CDR3 sequence: CASSQEGVNYGYTF. As DNA, the CDR3 is TGTGCCAGCAGCCAAGAGGGCGTGAACTATGGCTACACCTTC.

The chain has TRBV5-8 and TRBJ2-1, with 9 bases matching TRBD2. CDR1 and CDR2 (germline): SGHTS, YDEGEE. The CDR3 is made up of 17 amino acids. V was pared by 4 bases and J by 7 bases, with 15 bases of the junction left unmatched. The CDR3 reads CASSLRLSGGLSNEQFF. Written as DNA, the CDR3 is TGTGCCAGCAGCCTACGTCTTAGCGGGGGTTTATCAAATGAGCAGTTCTTC.

The rearrangement links TRBV19 to TRBJ1-2; 9 bases line up with TRBD1. Germline loops: CDR1 LNHDA, CDR2 SQIVND (reference sequence). CDR3 length equals 15 residues. V was pared by 7 bases and J by 1 base, with 7 bases of the junction left unmatched. CDR3: CASTKGQGNNYGYTF. CDR3 nucleotides: TGTGCCAGTACCAAAGGACAGGGGAATAACTATGGCTACACCTTC.